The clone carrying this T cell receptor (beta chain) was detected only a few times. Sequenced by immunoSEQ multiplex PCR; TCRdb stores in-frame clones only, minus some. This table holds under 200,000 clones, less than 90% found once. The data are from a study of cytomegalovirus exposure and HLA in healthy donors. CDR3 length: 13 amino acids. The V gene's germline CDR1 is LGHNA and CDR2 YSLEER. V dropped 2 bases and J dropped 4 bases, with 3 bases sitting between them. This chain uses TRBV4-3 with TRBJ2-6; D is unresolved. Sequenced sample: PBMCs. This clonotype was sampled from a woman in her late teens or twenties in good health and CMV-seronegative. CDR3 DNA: TGCGCCAGCAGCCAACGGGGGGCCAACGTCCTGACTTTC. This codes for CASSQRGANVLTF.